This T cell receptor (beta chain) was sequenced during a study of technical replicates of blood from a handful of donors. This table comes from immunoSEQ multiplex PCR, and its TCRdb copy is limited to in-frame clones, with some not included. The table shows about 84,000 clones, with 98% occurring only once. After removal of 3 bases from V and 6 bases from J, the junction contained 1 base not matched to a gene. The CDR3 sequence is 12 residues long. CDR1 is MNHEY, CDR2 SMNVEV, per germline (reference sequence). Input material: T cells isolated from PBMCs. The chain has TRBV27 and TRBJ1-2; 7 nucleotides align to TRBD1. The receptor was derived from a human donor in good health. CDR3: CASSLTGNGYTF. Written as DNA, the CDR3 is TGTGCCAGCAGTTTGACAGGGAATGGCTACACCTTC.